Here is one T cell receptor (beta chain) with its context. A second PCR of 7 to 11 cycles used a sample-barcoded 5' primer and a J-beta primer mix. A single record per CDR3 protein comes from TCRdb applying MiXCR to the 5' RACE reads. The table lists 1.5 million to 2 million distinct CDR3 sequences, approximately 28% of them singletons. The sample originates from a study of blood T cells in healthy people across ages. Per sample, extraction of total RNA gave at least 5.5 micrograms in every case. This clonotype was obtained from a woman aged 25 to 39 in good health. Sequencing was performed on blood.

The CDR3 DNA is TGTGCCTGCACCTTAGGGCCAGCGGAGGGGACCCAGTACTTC. Its protein is CACTLGPAEGTQYF. J is TRBJ2-7 and V is TRBV7-3; D possibly corresponds to TRBD2 (6 bases). The DNA end is a closer match to TRBJ2-5, so the J assignment may be wrong. The CDR3 runs 14 residues. From germline, CDR1 is SGHTA and CDR2 FQGTGA.